This T cell receptor beta chain was found in a study of T cell repertoires in cytomegalovirus infection. Study summary: Recently identified HLA-C-restricted CMV epitopes were among the peptides used. CMV infection plus the matching HLA type was flagged by public TCR beta signatures.

V was pared by 5 bases and J by 4 bases, with 12 bases between. There are 13 residues in the CDR3. A single record per CDR3 protein comes from TCRdb applying MiXCR to the reads. The top ten hold around 13% of the sample, which has about 770,000 distinct CDR3 sequences, approximately 32% seen once. This clonotype occurred a few times. Its antigen is not known. Study-wide results and limits: There were HLA-C-restricted CMV-specific TCR beta clonotypes dominating the ex vivo response. There were carriers of CMV plus the relevant HLA, and cumulative public TCR beta family frequency identified them.

The sequenced sample was cultured CD8+ T cells from PBMCs, obtained from culture after CMV antigen stimulation. The J gene is TRBJ2-7, the V gene TRBV12-3 or TRBV12-4; D may be TRBD2 (5 bases). The TCR comes from a human donor in good health (CMV status not recorded). Some clones in this sample may be carry-over from other donors' samples. The CDR3 loop is CASSPDSGYEQYF. In nucleotides, the CDR3 is TGTGCCAGCAGTCCGGACTCAGGATACGAGCAGTACTTC.